The entry below gives a single TCR beta chain sequence along with its context. Its antigen is still unknown. The junction shows a germline mismatch at one end, possibly a read error. The data are from a study of blood T cells in healthy people across ages. About the research overall: Roughly one uniquely barcoded beta molecule per two T cells was captured.

The CDR3 covers 12 residues. A sample-barcoded 5' primer and a J-beta primer mix were used in a second PCR of roughly 7 to 12 cycles. TCRdb re-analysed the 5' RACE reads in MiXCR, keeping a single row per CDR3 protein. Among under 800,000 distinct CDR3 sequences, around 46% were seen once, and the ten largest hold around a fifth. Findings and limits, study-wide: Age brought a roughly linear fall in TCR beta diversity measured per million T cells. With unsorted PBMCs, a conclusive comparison of naive versus antigen-experienced cells was not possible.

The TCR was taken from a woman in her fifties or sixties in good health. The sequenced sample consisted of blood. The chain is built from TRBV12-3 or TRBV12-4 and TRBJ1-2; weak D call: TRBD1 (5 bases). CDR3 sequence (DNA): TGTGCCAGCAGTCGACAGACTGGTGGCTGCACCTTC. It yields the protein CASSRQTGGCTF.